This T cell receptor beta chain was captured by sequencing in a study of T cells in Graves' hyperthyroidism and ophthalmopathy. General study findings and limits: Most clonotypes that expanded in the thyroid above 0.001 also showed up in blood. A model built on 13 V-J features separated ophthalmopathy from stable hyperthyroidism.

Newly diagnosed patients aged 18 to 65 had hyperthyroidism of under 2 months' duration. Criteria for exclusion of patients were uncontrolled infection, other autoimmune disease, pregnancy or lactation. TCR beta CDR3 sequences were amplified from RNA transcripts. The TCR CDR3 was amplified in a first-round RT-PCR using the HTBI primer set. MiXCR, run by TCRdb on the multiplex PCR reads, gives a single entry per CDR3 protein. The sample has under 350,000 distinct CDR3 sequences; about 20% are singletons. This clonotype was counted many times. Its antigen remains unknown. The V end lost 1 base, the J end lost 2 bases, and 9 bases lay between the germline ends. This CDR3 is built from 15 residues. Looked up from germline, CDR1 is LGHDT and CDR2 is YNNKEL (reference sequence).

The sequence came from a woman between 45 and 65 years old with Graves' hyperthyroidism. The V and J genes are TRBV3-1 and TRBJ2-4; D is unresolved. The sample taken for sequencing was blood. The CDR3 bases are TGTGCCAGCAGCCAAGCGTCAGACTCCAAAAACATTCAGTACTTC. This sequence encodes CASSQASDSKNIQYF.